The clone carrying this T cell receptor (beta chain) was observed at least ten times. Its antigen is not known. The data originate from a study of T cells after yellow fever vaccination. Trimming removed 5 bases at V and 0 bases at J, with 12 bases between. Germline V gene sequence: CDR1 MDHEN, CDR2 SYDVKM. The CDR3 loop spans 15 amino acids. Study-level results: Researchers report a weaker secondary response that nonetheless peaked faster, day 5 versus 15. Booster samples showed a return of most primary-vaccination clones (under 97% CD4, approximately 90% CD8). Some clonotypes, a small share, were shared between CD4 and CD8 compartments.

From the 5' RACE reads, TCRdb called clonotypes with MiXCR, one entry per CDR3 protein. Counted here are more than 200,000 distinct CDR3 sequences, about 3.9% occurring once; the ten biggest clones make up around 20%. The sequencing used PBMCs, collected 15 days after the yellow fever booster vaccination. This TCR was recovered from a man between 18 and 29 years old who received the YFV17D yellow fever vaccine. The chain joins TRBV28 to TRBJ2-3; D might be TRBD1 (6 bases). The DNA of the CDR3 is TGTGCCAGCAGTGAGGACAGAGCTAGCACAGATACGCAGTATTTT. It specifies CASSEDRASTDTQYF.